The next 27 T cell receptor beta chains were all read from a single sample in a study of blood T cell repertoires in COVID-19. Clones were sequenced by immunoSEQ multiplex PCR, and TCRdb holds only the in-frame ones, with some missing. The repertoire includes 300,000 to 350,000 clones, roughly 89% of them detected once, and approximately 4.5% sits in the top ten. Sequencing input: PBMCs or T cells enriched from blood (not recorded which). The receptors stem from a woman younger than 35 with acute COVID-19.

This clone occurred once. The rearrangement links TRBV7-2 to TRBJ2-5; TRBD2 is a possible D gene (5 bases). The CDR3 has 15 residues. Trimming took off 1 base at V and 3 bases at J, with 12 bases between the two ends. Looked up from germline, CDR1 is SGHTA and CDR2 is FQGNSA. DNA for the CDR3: TGTGCCAGCAGCTTAGGTGCTAGCCCCAAAGAGACCCAGTACTTC. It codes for CASSLGASPKETQYF.

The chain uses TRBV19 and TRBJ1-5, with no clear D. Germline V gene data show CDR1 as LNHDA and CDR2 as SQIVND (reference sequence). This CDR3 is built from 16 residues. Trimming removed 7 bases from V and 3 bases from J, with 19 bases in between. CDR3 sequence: CASTRIHGSLNQPQHF. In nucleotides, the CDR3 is TGTGCCAGTACTAGAATTCACGGTTCCCTCAATCAGCCCCAGCATTTT. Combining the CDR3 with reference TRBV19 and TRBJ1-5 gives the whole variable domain DGGITQSPKYLFRKEGQNVTLSCEQNLNHDAMYWYRQDPGQGLRLIYYSQIVNDFQKGDIAEGYSVSREKKESFPLTVTSAQKNPTAFYLCASTRIHGSLNQPQHFGDGTRLSIL.

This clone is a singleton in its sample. CDR3 amino acids: CASSQDPSPLHF. As DNA, the CDR3 is TGTGCCAGCAGCCAAGATCCGTCACCCCTCCACTTT. The chain carries TRBV3-1 (or the pseudogene TRBV3-2) and TRBJ1-6, with D unclear. V dropped 0 bases and J dropped 10 bases, with 4 bases sitting between them. The CDR3 has 12 amino acids. The germline V gene encodes CDR1 LGHDT and CDR2 YNNKEL (reference sequence).

The CDR3 loop reads CASSLIPTSTTRDTQYF. The CDR3 nucleotides read TGTGCCAGCAGCTTAATCCCGACTAGCACTACTAGGGATACGCAGTATTTT. J is TRBJ2-3 and V is TRBV7-3; TRBD2 matches 7 bases. The CDR3 length is 17 residues. Germline values: CDR1 SGHTA, CDR2 FQGTGA. V was clipped by 1 base and J by 6 bases; unmatched bases: 13.

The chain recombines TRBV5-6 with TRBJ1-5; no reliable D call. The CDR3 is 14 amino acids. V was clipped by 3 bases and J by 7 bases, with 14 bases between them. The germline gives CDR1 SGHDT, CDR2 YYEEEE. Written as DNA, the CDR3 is TGTGCCAGCAGCTGGGCCGGACGAGGGCAGCCCCAGCATTTT. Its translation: CASSWAGRGQPQHF. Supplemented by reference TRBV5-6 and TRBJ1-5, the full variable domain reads DAGVTQSPTHLIKTRGQQVTLRCSPKSGHDTVSWYQQALGQGPQFIFQYYEEEERQRGNFPDRFSGHQFPNYSSELNVNALLLGDSALYLCASSWAGRGQPQHFGDGTRLSIL.

The chain's CDR3 is CASRNYDRPYGYTF. The CDR3 DNA sequence: TGTGCCAGTAGAAATTATGACAGGCCCTATGGCTACACCTTC. The rearrangement joins TRBV19 to TRBJ1-2; tentatively, D is TRBD1 (6 bases). The CDR3 loop spans 14 amino acids. Germline V CDR1 and CDR2: LNHDA, SQIVND (reference sequence). Trimming cost V 6 bases and J 4 bases, with 15 bases left between them.

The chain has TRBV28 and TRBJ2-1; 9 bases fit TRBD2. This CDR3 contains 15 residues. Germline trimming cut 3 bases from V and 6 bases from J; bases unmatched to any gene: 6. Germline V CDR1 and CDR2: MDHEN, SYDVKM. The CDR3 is CASSFTPTSGNEQFF. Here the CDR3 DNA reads TGTGCCAGCAGTTTTACCCCGACTAGCGGCAATGAGCAGTTCTTC.

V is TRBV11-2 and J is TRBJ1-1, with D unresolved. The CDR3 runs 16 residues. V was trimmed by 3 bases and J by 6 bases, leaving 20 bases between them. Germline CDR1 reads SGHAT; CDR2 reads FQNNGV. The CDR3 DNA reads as TGTGCCAGCAGCTTTAAAAGCGGGCAGGCCCGCTCTGAAGCTTTCTTT. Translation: CASSFKSGQARSEAFF.

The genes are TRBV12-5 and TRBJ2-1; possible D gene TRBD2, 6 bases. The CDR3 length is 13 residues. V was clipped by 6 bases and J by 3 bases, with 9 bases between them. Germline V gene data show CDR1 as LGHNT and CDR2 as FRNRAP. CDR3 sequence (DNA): TGTGCTAGTGGGCGGGGACTCTACAATGAGCAGTTCTTC. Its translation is CASGRGLYNEQFF.

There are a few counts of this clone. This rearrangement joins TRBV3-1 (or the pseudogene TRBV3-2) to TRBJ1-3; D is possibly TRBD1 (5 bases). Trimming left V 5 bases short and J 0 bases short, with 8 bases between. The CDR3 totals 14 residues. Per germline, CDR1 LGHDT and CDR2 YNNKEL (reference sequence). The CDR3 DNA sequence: TGTGCCAGCAGCGGGGCAGTCTCTGGAAACACCATATATTTT. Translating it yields CASSGAVSGNTIYF.

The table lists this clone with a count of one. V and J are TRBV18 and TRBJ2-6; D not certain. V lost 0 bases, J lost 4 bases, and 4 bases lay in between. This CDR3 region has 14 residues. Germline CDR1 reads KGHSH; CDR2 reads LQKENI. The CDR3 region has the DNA TGTGCCAGCTCACCACCGGCCGGGGCCAACGTCCTGACTTTC. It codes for CASSPPAGANVLTF. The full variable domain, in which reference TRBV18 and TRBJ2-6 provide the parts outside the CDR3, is NAGVMQNPRHLVRRRGQEARLRCSPMKGHSHVYWYRQLPEEGLKFMVYLQKENIIDESGMPKERFSAEFPKEGPSILRIQQVVRGDSAAYFCASSPPAGANVLTFGAGSRLTVL.

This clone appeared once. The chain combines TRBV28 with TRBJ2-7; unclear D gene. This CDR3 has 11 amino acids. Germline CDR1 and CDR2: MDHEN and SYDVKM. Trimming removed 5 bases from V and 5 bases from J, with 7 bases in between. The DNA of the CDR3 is TGTGCCAGCAGTGAGATGGACGAGCAGTACTTC. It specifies CASSEMDEQYF.

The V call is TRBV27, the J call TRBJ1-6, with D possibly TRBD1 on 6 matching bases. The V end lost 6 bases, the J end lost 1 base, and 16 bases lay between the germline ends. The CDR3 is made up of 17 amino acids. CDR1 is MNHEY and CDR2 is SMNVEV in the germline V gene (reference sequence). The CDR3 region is CASSLGRGISYNSPLHF. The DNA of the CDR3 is TGTGCCAGCAGCCTCGGGAGGGGGATTTCCTATAATTCACCCCTCCACTTT.

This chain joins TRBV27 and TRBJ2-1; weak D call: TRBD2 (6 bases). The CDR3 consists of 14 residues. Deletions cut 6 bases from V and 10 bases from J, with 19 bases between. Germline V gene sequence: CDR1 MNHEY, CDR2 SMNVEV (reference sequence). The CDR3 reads CASSLTTRAGEQFF. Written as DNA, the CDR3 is TGTGCCAGCAGCCTAACGACCCGGGCGGGGGAGCAGTTCTTC.

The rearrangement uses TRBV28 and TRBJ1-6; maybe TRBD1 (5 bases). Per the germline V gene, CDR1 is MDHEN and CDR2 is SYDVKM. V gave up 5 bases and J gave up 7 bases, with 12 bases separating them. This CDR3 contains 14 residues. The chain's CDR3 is CASSGGGINSPLHF. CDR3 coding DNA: TGTGCCAGCAGTGGTGGGGGGATCAATTCACCCCTCCACTTT.

The CDR3 loop reads CASRRGQANYGYTF. CDR3 nucleotides: TGTGCCAGCAGAAGGGGTCAAGCTAACTATGGCTACACCTTC. V usage is TRBV28 and J usage is TRBJ1-2; D possibly corresponds to TRBD1 (5 bases). Germline V gives CDR1 MDHEN, CDR2 SYDVKM. This CDR3 contains 14 residues. V shed 6 bases and J shed 0 bases, with 11 bases lying between them.

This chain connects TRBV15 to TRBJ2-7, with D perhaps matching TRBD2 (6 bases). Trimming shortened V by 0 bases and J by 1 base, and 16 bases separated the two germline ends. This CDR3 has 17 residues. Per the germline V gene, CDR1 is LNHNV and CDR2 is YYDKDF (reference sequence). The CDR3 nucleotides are TGTGCCACCAGCAGAGATAAACGGGAGTTCAGGTCCTACGAGCAGTACTTC. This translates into CATSRDKREFRSYEQYF.

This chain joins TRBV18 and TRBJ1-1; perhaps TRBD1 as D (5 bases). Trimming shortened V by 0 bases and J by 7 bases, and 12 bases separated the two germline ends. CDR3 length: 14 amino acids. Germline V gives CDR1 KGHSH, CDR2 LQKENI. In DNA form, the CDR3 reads TGTGCCAGCTCACCACCAGGGGAGGCTCGTGAAGCTTTCTTT. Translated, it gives CASSPPGEAREAFF.

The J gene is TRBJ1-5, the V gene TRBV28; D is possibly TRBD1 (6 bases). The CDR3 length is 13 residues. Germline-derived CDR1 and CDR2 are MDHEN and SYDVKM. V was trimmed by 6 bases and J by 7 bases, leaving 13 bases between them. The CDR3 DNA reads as TGTGCCAGCAGGTCAGGGGACGGCCAGCCCCAGCATTTT. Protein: CASRSGDGQPQHF.

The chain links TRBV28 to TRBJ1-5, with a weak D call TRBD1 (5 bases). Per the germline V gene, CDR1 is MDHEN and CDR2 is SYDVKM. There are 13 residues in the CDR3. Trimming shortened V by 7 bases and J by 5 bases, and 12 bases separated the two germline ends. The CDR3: CASTSTVDQPQHF. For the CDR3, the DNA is TGTGCCAGCACCTCGACAGTTGATCAGCCCCAGCATTTT. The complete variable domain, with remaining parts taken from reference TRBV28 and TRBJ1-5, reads DVKVTQSSRYLVKRTGEKVFLECVQDMDHENMFWYRQDPGLGLRLIYFSYDVKMKEKGDIPEGYSVSREKKERFSLILESASTNQTSMYLCASTSTVDQPQHFGDGTRLSIL.

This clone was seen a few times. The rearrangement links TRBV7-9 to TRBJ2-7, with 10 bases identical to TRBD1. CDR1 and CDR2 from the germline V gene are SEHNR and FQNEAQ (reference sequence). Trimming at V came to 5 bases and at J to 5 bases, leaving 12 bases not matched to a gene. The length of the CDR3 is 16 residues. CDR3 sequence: CASSAQEGQGFHEQYF. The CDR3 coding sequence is TGTGCCAGCAGCGCCCAGGAGGGACAGGGGTTCCACGAGCAGTACTTC.

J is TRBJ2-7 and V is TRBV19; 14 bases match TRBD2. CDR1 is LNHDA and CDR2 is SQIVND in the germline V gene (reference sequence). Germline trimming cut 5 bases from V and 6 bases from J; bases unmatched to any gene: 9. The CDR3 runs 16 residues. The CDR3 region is CASSFYGTSGRTEQYF. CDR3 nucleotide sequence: TGTGCCAGTAGTTTTTATGGGACTAGCGGGAGAACCGAGCAGTACTTC. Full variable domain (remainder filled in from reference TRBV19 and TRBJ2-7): DGGITQSPKYLFRKEGQNVTLSCEQNLNHDAMYWYRQDPGQGLRLIYYSQIVNDFQKGDIAEGYSVSREKKESFPLTVTSAQKNPTAFYLCASSFYGTSGRTEQYFGPGTRLTVT.

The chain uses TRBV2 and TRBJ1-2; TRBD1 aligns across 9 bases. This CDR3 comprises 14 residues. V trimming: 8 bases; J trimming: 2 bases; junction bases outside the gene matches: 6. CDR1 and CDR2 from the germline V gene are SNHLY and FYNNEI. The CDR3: CASVRDRENYGYTF. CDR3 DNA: TGTGCCAGCGTCCGGGACAGGGAGAACTATGGCTACACCTTC.

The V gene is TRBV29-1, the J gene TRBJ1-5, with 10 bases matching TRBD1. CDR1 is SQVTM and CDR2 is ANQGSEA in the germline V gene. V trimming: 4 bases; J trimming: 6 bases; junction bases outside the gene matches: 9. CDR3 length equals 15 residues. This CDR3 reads CSVALTGGEGQPQHF. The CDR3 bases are TGCAGCGTTGCCTTGACAGGGGGCGAAGGTCAGCCCCAGCATTTT. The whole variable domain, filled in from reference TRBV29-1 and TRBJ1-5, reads SAVISQKPSRDICQRGTSLTIQCQVDSQVTMMFWYRQQPGQSLTLIATANQGSEATYESGFVIDKFPISRPNLTFSTLTVSNMSPEDSSIYLCSVALTGGEGQPQHFGDGTRLSIL.

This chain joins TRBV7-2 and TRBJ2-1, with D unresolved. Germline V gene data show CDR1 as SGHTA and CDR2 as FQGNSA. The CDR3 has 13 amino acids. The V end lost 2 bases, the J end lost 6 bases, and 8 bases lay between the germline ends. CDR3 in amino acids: CASSLPAINEQFF. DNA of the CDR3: TGTGCCAGCAGCTTACCAGCGATCAATGAGCAGTTCTTC.

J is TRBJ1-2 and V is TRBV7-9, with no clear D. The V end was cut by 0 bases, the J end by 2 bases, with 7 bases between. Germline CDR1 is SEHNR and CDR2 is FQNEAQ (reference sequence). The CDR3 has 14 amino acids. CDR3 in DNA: TGTGCCAGCAGCTTAGCCAGTTTCAACTATGGCTACACCTTC. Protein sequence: CASSLASFNYGYTF.

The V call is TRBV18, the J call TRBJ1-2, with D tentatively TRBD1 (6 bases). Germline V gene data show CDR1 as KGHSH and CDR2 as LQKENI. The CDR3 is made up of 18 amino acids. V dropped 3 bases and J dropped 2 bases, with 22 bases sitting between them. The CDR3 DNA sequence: TGTGCCAGCTCACCTACGGGCCGAGGGGGTGACTCCAACTATGGCTACACCTTC. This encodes CASSPTGRGGDSNYGYTF.